A selection of T cell receptor beta chains follows, all from one sample in a study of cytotoxic CD8 clonotypes in ibrutinib-treated CLL. Only in-frame clones appear in the TCRdb table, and some are missing; sequencing was by immunoSEQ multiplex PCR. The sample records 150,000 to 200,000 clones, 84% being singletons. The starting material was PBMCs, obtained after 24 months of ibrutinib treatment. Source of these receptors: a human donor with chronic lymphocytic leukemia. The conserved cysteine and the conserved F or W are not part of the CDR3 here.

J gene	V gene	CDR3 protein
TRBJ2-3	TRBV19	ASSIVGDTDTQY
TRBJ2-7	TRBV4-1	ASSQSSGGAYEQY
TRBJ1-2	TRBV2	ASTGQGVYGYT
TRBJ2-7	TRBV5-1	ASSLGTGGREQY
TRBJ1-4	TRBV28	ASSLPVATNEKLF
TRBJ1-2	TRBV18	ASSPRDTYGYT
TRBJ1-5	TRBV18	ASSPGLGQQPQH
TRBJ1-5	TRBV27	ASSSLQGPRGNQPQH
TRBJ1-5	TRBV6-5	ASGTGNQPQH
TRBJ2-7	TRBV9	ASSASGRLLHEQY
TRBJ1-2	TRBV29-1	SAIRGNGGYT
TRBJ1-1	TRBV7-9	ASSPRGRSKGDTEAF
TRBJ1-3	TRBV9	ASSVQGAGNTIY
TRBJ2-1	TRBV9	ASSGSRFPDNEQF
TRBJ2-5	TRBV12-5	ASGPSGGETQY
TRBJ1-5	TRBV6-5	ASSSPGGWQPQH
TRBJ2-5	TRBV7-9	ASSLGTDFQETQY
TRBJ1-2	TRBV6-5	ASSLESVYGYT
TRBJ2-1	TRBV19	ASSPFGTSGYNEQF
TRBJ1-5	TRBV4-2	ASSPSQGNQPQH
TRBJ1-6	TRBV5-1	ASSLDREGSPLH
TRBJ2-7	TRBV9	ASSTRQGAIRYEQY
TRBJ1-5	TRBV5-1	ASSPGGAGQPQH
TRBJ2-5	TRBV9	ASSGGGQETQY
TRBJ1-1	TRBV6-5	ASSSSPVEGGTEAF
TRBJ1-5	TRBV7-2	ASSLSQGTQPQH
TRBJ2-7	TRBV18	ASSRASDLYEQY
TRBJ2-3	TRBV30	ASTRDRASTDTQY
TRBJ2-4	TRBV4-1	ASSQVSLAKNIQY
TRBJ1-3	TRBV2	ASRPNRAGNTIY
TRBJ2-4	TRBV7-2	ASSYEQGGIQY
TRBJ1-2	TRBV7-2	ASSLYRGLNYGYT
TRBJ2-2	TRBV30	ALPPGTGGAGGLLIGELF
TRBJ2-7	TRBV4-1	ASSQGAGRSYEQY
TRBJ1-1	TRBV5-1	ASSLGSGRQNTEAF
TRBJ2-5	TRBV4-2	ASSLSSRGFGETQY
TRBJ2-1	TRBV7-2	ASSLGAGNNEQF
TRBJ2-7	TRBV11-2	ASSLRVLAGVGGSYEQY
TRBJ2-3	TRBV4-3	ASSQDHGNGDTQY
TRBJ2-5	TRBV15	ATSREVGAQETQY
TRBJ1-3	TRBV7-8	ASSLSDRGLAGNTIY
TRBJ2-7	TRBV5-1	ASSFPGPEQY
TRBJ1-2	TRBV5-1	ASSLTGQNDGYT
TRBJ1-2	TRBV4-1	ASSPPGGYGYT
TRBJ2-3	TRBV5-1	ASSSNTDTQY
TRBJ1-2	TRBV7-2	ASSPMPGASAGYT
TRBJ1-1	TRBV6-6	ATLTGGNTEAF